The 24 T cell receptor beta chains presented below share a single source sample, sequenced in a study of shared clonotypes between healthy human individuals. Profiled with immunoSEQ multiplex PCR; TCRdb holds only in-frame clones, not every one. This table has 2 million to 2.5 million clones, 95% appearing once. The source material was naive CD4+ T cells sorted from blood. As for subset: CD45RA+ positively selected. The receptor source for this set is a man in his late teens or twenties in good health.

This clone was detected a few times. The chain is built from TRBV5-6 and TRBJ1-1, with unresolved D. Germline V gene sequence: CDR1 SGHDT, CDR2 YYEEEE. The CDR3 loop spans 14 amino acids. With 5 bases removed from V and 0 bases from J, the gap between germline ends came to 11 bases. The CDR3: CASRRTGMNTEAFF. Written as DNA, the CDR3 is TGTGCCAGCAGACGGACCGGGATGAACACTGAAGCTTTCTTT.

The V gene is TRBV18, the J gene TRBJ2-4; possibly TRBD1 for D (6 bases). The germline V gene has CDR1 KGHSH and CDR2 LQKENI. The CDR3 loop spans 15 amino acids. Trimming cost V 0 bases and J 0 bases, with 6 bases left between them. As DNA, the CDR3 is TGTGCCAGCTCACCACCGGGGGCAGCCAAAAACATTCAGTACTTC. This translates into CASSPPGAAKNIQYF.

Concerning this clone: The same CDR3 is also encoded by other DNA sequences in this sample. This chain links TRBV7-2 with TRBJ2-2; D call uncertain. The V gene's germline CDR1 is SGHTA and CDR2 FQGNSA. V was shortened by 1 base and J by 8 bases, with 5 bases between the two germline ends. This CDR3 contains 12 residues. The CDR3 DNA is TGTGCCAGCAGCTTAGGGCTGGGGGAGCTGTTTTTT. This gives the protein CASSLGLGELFF.

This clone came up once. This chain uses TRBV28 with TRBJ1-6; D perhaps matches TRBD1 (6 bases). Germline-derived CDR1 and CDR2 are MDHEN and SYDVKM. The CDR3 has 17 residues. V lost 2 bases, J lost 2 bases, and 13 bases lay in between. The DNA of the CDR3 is TGTGCCAGCAGTTTAGTACGGGGGCTCGCCTATAATTCACCCCTCCACTTT. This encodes CASSLVRGLAYNSPLHF. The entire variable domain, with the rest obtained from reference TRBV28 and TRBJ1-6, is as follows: DVKVTQSSRYLVKRTGEKVFLECVQDMDHENMFWYRQDPGLGLRLIYFSYDVKMKEKGDIPEGYSVSREKKERFSLILESASTNQTSMYLCASSLVRGLAYNSPLHFGNGTRLTVT.

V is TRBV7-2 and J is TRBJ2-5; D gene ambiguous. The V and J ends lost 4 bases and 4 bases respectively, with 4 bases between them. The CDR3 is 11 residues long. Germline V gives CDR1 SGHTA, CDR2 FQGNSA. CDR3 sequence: CASSYGETQYF. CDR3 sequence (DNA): TGTGCCAGCAGCTATGGAGAGACCCAGTACTTC. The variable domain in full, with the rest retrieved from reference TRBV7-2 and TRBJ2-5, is GAGVSQSPSNKVTEKGKDVELRCDPISGHTALYWYRQSLGQGLEFLIYFQGNSAPDKSGLPSDRFSAERTGGSVSTLTIQRTQQEDSAVYLCASSYGETQYFGPGTRLLVL.

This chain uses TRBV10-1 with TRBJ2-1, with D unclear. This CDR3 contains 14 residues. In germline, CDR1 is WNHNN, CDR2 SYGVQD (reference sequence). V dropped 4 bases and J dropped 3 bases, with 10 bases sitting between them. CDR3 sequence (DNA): TGCGCCAGCAGTGTTGGGGTGGACTACAATGAGCAGTTCTTC. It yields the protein CASSVGVDYNEQFF.

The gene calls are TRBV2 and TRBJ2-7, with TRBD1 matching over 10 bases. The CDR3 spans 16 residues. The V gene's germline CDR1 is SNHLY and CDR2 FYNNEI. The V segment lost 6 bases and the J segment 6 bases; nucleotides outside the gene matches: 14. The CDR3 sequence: CASRDDRGPEGGEQYF. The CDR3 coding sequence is TGTGCCAGCAGGGACGACAGGGGGCCCGAAGGGGGCGAGCAGTACTTC.

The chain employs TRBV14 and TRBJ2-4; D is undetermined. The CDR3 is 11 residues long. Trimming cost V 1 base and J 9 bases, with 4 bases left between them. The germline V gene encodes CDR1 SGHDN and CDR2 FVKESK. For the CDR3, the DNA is TGTGCCAGCAGCCAAGGGCCCATTCAGTACTTC. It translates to CASSQGPIQYF.

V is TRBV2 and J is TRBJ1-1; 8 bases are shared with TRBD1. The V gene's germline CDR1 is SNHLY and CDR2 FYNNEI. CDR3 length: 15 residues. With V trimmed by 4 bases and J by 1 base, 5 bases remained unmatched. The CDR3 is CASSGQGTGNTEAFF. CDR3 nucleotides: TGTGCCAGCAGTGGACAGGGGACGGGGAACACTGAAGCTTTCTTT.

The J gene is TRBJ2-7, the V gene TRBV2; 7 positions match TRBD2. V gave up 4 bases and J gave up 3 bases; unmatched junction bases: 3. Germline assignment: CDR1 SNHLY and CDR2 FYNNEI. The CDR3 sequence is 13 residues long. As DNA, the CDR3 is TGTGCCAGCAGTGGGGGAGGGCGCTACGAGCAGTACTTC. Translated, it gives CASSGGGRYEQYF.

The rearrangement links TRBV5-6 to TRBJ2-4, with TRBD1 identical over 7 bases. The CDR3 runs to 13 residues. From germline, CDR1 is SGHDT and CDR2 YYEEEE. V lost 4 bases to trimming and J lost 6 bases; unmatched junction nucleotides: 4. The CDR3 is CASSNYRGNIQYF. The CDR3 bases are TGTGCCAGCAGCAACTACAGGGGAAACATTCAGTACTTC.

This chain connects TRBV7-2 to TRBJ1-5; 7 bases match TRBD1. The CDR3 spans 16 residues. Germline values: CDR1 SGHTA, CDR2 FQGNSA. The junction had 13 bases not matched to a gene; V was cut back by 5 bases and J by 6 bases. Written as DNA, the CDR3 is TGTGCCAGCAGCCTCCGCGGAGGGGGCGTCGGTCAGCCCCAGCATTTT. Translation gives CASSLRGGGVGQPQHF.

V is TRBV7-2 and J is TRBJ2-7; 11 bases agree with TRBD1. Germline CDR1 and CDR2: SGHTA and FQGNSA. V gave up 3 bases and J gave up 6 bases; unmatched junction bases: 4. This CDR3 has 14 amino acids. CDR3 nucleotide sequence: TGTGCCAGCAGCTTCCACGGGACAGGGGGCGAGCAGTACTTC. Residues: CASSFHGTGGEQYF.

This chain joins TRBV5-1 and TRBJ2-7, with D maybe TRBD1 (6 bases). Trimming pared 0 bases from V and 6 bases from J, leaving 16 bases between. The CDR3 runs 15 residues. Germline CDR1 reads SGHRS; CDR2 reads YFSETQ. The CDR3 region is CASSLGQVRSGEQYF. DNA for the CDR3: TGCGCCAGCAGCTTGGGACAGGTTCGCTCCGGCGAGCAGTACTTC.

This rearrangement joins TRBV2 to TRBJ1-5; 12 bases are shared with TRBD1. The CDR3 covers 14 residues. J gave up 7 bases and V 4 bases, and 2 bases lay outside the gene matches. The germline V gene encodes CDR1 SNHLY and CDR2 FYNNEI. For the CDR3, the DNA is TGTGCCAGCAGTGCGGGACAGGGGGCACAGCCCCAGCATTTT. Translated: CASSAGQGAQPQHF.

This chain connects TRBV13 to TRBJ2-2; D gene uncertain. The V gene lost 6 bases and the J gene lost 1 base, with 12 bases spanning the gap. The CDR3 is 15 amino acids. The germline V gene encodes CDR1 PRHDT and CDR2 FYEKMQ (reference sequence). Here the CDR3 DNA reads TGTGCCAGCAGTACCTTTCTATTGAACACCGGGGAGCTGTTTTTT. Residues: CASSTFLLNTGELFF.

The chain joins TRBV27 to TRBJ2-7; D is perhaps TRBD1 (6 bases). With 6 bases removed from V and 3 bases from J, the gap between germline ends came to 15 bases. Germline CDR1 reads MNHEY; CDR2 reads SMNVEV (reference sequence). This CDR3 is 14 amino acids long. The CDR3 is CASSMSGQFYEQYF. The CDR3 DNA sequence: TGTGCCAGCAGCATGAGCGGACAGTTCTACGAGCAGTACTTC.

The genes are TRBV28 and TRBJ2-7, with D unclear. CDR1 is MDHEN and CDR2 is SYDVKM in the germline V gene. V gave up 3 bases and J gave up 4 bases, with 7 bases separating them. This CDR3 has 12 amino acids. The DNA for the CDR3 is TGTGCCAGCAGTTTCATTGGATACGAGCAGTACTTC. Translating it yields CASSFIGYEQYF.

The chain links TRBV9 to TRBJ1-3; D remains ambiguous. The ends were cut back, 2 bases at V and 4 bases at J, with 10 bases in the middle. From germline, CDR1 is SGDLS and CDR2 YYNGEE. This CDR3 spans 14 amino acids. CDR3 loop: CASSVEEPGNTIYF. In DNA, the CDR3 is TGTGCCAGCAGCGTCGAGGAACCCGGAAACACCATATATTTT. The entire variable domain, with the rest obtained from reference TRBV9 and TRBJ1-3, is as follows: DSGVTQTPKHLITATGQRVTLRCSPRSGDLSVYWYQQSLDQGLQFLIQYYNGEERAKGNILERFSAQQFPDLHSELNLSSLELGDSALYFCASSVEEPGNTIYFGEGSWLTVV.

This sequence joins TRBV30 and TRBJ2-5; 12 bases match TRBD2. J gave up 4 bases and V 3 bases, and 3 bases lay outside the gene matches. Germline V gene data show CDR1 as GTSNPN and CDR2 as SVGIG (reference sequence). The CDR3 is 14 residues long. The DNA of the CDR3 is TGTGCCTGGAGAACGGGACTAGCGGGAGAGACCCAGTACTTC. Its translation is CAWRTGLAGETQYF.

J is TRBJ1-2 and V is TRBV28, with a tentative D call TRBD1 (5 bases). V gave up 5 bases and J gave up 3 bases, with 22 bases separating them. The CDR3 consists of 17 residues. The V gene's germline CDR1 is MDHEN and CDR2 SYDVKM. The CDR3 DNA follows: TGTGCCAGCAGTCAGCTAGCCGGGACCCAAGCCTACTATGGCTACACCTTC. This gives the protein CASSQLAGTQAYYGYTF.

The CDR3 DNA reads as TGTGCCATCAGTGAGGTCGCCGGGACTGAAGCTTTCTTT. Protein sequence: CAISEVAGTEAFF. J is TRBJ1-1 and V is TRBV10-3; no firm D call. Germline CDR1 is ENHRY and CDR2 is SYGVKD. The V and J ends lost 2 bases and 5 bases respectively, with 9 bases between them. This CDR3 has 13 residues.

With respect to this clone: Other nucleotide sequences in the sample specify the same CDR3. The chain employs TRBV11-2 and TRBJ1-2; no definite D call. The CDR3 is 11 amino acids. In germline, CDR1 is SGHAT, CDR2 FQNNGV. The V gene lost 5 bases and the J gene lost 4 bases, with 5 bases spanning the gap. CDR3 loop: CASSPGYGYTF. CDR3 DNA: TGTGCCAGCAGCCCTGGCTATGGCTACACCTTC. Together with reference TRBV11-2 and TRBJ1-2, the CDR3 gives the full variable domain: EAGVAQSPRYKIIEKRQSVAFWCNPISGHATLYWYQQILGQGPKLLIQFQNNGVVDDSQLPKDRFSAERLKGVDSTLKIQPAKLEDSAVYLCASSPGYGYTFGSGTRLTVV.

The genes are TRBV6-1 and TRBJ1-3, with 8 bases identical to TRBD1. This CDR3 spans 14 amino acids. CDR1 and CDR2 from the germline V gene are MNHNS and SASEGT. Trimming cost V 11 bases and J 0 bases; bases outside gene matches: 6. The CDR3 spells CAGTGGFSGNTIYF. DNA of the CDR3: TGTGCCGGCACAGGGGGTTTCTCTGGAAACACCATATATTTT.